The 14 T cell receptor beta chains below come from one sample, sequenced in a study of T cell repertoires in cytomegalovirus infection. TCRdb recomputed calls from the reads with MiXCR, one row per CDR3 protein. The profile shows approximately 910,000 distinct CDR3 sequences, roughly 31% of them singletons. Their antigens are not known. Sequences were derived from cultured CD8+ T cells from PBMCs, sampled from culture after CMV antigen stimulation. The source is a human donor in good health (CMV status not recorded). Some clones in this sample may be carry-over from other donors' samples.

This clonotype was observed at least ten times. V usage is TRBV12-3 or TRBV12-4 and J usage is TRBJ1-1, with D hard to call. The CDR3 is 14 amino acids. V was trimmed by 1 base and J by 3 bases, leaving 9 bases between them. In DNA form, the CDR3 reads TGTGCCAGCAGTTTAGTGCAATGGGACACTGAAGCTTTCTTT. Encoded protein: CASSLVQWDTEAFF.

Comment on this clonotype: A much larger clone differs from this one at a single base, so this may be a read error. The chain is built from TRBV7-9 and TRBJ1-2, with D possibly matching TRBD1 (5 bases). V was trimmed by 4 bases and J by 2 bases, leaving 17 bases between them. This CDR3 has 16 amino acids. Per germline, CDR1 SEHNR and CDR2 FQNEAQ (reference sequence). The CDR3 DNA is TGTGCCAGCAGCTCCGGGACTCCCTTTCTCAACTATGGCTACACCTTC. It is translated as CASSSGTPFLNYGYTF.

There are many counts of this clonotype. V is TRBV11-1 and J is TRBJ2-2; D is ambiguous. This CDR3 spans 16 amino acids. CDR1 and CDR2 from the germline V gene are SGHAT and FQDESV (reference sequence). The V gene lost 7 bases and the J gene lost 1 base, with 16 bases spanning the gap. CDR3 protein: CASNQRTALNTGELFF. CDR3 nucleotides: TGTGCCAGCAACCAAAGGACGGCACTGAACACCGGGGAGCTGTTTTTT.

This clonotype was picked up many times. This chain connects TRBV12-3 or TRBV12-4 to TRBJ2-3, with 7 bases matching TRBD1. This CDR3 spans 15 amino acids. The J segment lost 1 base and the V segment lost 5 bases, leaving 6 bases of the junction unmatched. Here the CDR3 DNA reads TGTGCCAGCAGTCCCGCCGGGACAGGCACAGATACGCAGTATTTT. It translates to CASSPAGTGTDTQYF.

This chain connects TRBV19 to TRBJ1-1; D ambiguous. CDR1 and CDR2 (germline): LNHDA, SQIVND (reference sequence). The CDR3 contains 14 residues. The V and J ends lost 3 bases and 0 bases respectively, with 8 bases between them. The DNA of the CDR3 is TGTGCCAGTAGTATTAGGGTTATGAACACTGAAGCTTTCTTT. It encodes CASSIRVMNTEAFF.

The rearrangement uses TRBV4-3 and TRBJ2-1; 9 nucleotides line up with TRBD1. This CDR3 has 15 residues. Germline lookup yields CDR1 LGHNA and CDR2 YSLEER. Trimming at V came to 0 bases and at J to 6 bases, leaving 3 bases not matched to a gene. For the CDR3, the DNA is TGCGCCAGCAGCCAAGAGAGGGGACAGGGCAATGAGCAGTTCTTC. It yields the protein CASSQERGQGNEQFF.

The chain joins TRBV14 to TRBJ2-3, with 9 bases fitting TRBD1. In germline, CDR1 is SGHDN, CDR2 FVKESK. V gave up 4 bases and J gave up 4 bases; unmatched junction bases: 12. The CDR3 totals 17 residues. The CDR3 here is CASSRPWDRVGADTQYF. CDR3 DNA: TGTGCCAGCAGCCGGCCGTGGGACAGGGTCGGTGCAGATACGCAGTATTTT.

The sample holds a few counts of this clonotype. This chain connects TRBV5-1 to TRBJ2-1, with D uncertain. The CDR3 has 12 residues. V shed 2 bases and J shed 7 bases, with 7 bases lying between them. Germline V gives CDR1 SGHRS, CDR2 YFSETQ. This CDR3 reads CASSFIMNEQFF. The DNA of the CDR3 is TGCGCCAGCAGCTTCATCATGAATGAGCAGTTCTTC.

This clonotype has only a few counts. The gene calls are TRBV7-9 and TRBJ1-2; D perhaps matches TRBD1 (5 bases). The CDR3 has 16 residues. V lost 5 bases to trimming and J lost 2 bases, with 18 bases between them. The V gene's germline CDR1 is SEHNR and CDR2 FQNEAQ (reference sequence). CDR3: CASSPPGGYKNYGYTF. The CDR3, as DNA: TGTGCCAGCAGCCCCCCGGGGGGGTATAAGAACTATGGCTACACCTTC. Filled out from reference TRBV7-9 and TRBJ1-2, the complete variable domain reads DTGVSQNPRHKITKRGQNVTFRCDPISEHNRLYWYRQTLGQGPEFLTYFQNEAQLEKSRLLSDRFSAERPKGSFSTLEIQRTEQGDSAMYLCASSPPGGYKNYGYTFGSGTRLTVV.

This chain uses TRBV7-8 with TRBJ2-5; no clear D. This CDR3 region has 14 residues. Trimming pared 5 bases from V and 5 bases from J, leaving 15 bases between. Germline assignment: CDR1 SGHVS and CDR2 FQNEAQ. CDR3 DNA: TGTGCCAGCAGCGTACAGACCTCGGCGGAGACCCAGTACTTC. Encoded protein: CASSVQTSAETQYF. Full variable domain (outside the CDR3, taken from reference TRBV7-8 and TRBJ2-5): GAGVSQSPRYKVAKRGQDVALRCDPISGHVSLFWYQQALGQGPEFLTYFQNEAQLDKSGLPSDRFFAERPEGSVSTLKIQRTQQEDSAVYLCASSVQTSAETQYFGPGTRLLVL.

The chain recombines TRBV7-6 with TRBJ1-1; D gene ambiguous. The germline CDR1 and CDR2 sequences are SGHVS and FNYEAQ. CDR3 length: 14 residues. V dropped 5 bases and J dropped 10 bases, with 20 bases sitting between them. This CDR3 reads CASSPDRSISGAFF. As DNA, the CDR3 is TGTGCCAGCAGCCCAGATCGATCGATATCAGGAGCTTTCTTT.

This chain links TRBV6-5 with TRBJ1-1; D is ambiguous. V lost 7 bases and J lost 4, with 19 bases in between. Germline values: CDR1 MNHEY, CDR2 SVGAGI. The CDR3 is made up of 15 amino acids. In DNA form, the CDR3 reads TGTGCCAGCAAATACCATGAGGGATCAGGCACTGAAGCTTTCTTT. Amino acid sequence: CASKYHEGSGTEAFF.

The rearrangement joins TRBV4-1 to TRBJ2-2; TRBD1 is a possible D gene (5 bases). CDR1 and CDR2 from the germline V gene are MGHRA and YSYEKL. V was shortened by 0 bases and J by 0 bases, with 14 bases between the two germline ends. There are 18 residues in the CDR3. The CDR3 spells CASSQEGRTFANTGELFF. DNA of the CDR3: TGCGCCAGCAGCCAAGAGGGGCGAACATTCGCGAACACCGGGGAGCTGTTTTTT.

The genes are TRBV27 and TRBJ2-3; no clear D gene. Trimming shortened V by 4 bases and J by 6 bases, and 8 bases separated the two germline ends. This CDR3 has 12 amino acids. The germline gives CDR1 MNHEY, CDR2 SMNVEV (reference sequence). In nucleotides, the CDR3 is TGTGCCAGCAGTTCTCCCGAGGATACGCAGTATTTT. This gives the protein CASSSPEDTQYF.